This T cell receptor beta chain was recovered during a study of shared clonotypes between healthy human individuals. Naive CD8 cells were CD45RO-negative, positively selected for CCR7, excluding terminally differentiated effector memory CD45RA+ cells. Profiled with immunoSEQ multiplex PCR; TCRdb holds only in-frame clones, not every one. The sample carries roughly 2.1 million clones, roughly 91% recorded once. The germline gives CDR1 MGHDK, CDR2 SYGVNS. V was shortened by 1 base and J by 5 bases, with 9 bases between the two germline ends. The CDR3 is 13 residues long. The V and J genes are TRBV25-1 and TRBJ2-7; no definite D call. The clonotype comes from a man in his late teens or twenties in good health. Some clones in this sample may be carry-over from other donors' samples. The sample comprised naive CD8+ T cells from PBMCs. DNA for the CDR3: TGTGCCAGCAGTGAATTAGGGTCGGACGAGCAGTACTTC. Its protein is CASSELGSDEQYF.